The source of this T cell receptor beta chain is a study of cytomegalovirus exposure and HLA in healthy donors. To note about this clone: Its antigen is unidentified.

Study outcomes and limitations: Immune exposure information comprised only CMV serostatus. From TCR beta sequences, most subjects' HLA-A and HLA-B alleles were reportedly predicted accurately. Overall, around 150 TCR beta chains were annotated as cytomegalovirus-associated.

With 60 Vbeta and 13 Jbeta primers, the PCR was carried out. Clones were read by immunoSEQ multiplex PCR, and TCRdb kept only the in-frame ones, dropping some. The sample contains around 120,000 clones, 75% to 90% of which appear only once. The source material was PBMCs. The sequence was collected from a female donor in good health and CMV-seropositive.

The CDR3, as DNA: TGTGCCAGCAGTTTCTCTAGGTACGAGCAGTACTTC. It specifies CASSFSRYEQYF. The genes are TRBV28 and TRBJ2-7, with unresolved D. Germline V gene lookup returns CDR1 MDHEN and CDR2 SYDVKM. The CDR3 has 12 residues. V was trimmed by 3 bases and J by 4 bases, leaving 7 bases between them.